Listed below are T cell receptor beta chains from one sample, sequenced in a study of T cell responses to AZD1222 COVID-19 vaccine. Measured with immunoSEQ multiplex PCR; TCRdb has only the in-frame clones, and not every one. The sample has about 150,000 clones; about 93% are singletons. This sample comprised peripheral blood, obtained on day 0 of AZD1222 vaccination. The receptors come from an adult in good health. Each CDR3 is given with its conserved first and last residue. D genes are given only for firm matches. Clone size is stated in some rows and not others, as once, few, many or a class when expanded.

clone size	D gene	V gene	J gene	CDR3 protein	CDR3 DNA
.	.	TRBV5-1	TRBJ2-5	CASSLVGGGAQETQYF	TGCGCCAGCAGCTTAGTAGGAGGGGGAGCCCAAGAGACCCAGTACTTC
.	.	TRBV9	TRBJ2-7	CASSLGTDLLEQYF	TGTGCCAGCAGCCTTGGGACTGATCTCCTCGAGCAGTACTTC
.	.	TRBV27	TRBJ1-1	CASSLYRVWGSTEAFF	TGTGCCAGCAGTCTGTACAGGGTTTGGGGAAGCACTGAAGCTTTCTTT
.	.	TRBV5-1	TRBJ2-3	CASSPSFNTDTQYF	TGCGCCAGCAGCCCCTCCTTTAACACAGATACGCAGTATTTT
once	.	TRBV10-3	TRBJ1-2	CASLGQTNYGYTF	TGTGCCTCCTTAGGCCAAACTAACTATGGCTACACCTTC
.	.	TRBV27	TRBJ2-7	CASSPNVVRGSYEQYF	TGTGCCAGCAGTCCCAATGTAGTAAGAGGCTCCTACGAGCAGTACTTC
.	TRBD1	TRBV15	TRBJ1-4	CATSTRDSINEKLFF	TGTGCCACCAGCACTAGGGACAGCATTAATGAAAAACTGTTTTTT
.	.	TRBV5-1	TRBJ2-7	CASSVGQISYEQYF	TGCGCCAGCAGCGTTGGACAGATTTCCTACGAGCAGTACTTC
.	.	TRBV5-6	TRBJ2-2	CASSLGGPGTSGELFF	TGTGCCAGCAGCTTGGGGGGACCAGGAACGTCCGGGGAGCTGTTTTTT
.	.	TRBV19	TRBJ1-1	CASRDTGTTEAFF	TGTGCCAGTAGAGACACAGGGACCACTGAAGCTTTCTTT
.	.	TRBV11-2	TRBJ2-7	CASSLVVGTGYEQYF	TGTGCCAGCAGCTTAGTGGTGGGAACCGGCTACGAGCAGTACTTC
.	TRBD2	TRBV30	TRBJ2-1	CAWKLAGGGNEQFF	TGTGCCTGGAAATTAGCGGGAGGAGGCAATGAGCAGTTCTTC
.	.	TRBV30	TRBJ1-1	CASQHPNTEAFF	TGTGCCTCCCAACACCCGAACACTGAAGCTTTCTTT
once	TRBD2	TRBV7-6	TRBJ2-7	CASSLGPGGPHEQYF	TGTGCCAGCAGCTTAGGCCCGGGAGGGCCCCACGAGCAGTACTTC
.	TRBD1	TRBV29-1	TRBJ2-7	CSVVDRARQYF	TGCAGCGTGGTGGACAGGGCCAGGCAGTACTTC
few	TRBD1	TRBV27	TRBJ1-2	CASSYGQGSYGYTF	TGTGCCAGCAGTTACGGACAGGGTAGCTATGGCTACACCTTC
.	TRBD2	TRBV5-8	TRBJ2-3	CASSLAGSDTQYF	TGTGCCAGCAGTCTAGCGGGGTCCGATACGCAGTATTTT
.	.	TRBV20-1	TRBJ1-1	CSAPGVTEAFF	TGCAGTGCACCAGGGGTGACTGAAGCTTTCTTT
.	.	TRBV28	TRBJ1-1	CASSVTLGGGNTEAFF	TGTGCCAGCAGTGTTACTTTAGGGGGGGGGAACACTGAAGCTTTCTTT
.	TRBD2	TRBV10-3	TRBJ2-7	CAISDEREGSYEQYF	TGTGCCATCAGTGATGAGCGGGAGGGTTCCTACGAGCAGTACTTC
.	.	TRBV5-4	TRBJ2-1	CASSLAPGGNYNEQFF	TGTGCCAGCAGCTTGGCCCCAGGCGGCAACTACAATGAGCAGTTCTTC
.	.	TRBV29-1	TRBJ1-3	CSVKPSGNTIYF	TGCAGCGTTAAACCCTCTGGAAACACCATATATTTT
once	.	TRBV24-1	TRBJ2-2	CATRSAGELFF	TGTGCCACCCGAAGTGCCGGGGAGCTGTTTTTT
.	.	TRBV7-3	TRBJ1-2	CASRDGGGGYTF	TGTGCCAGCAGGGACGGAGGCGGCGGCTACACCTTC
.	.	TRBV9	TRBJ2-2	CASSVVGGGAGELFF	TGTGCCAGCAGCGTAGTTGGAGGTGGGGCCGGGGAGCTGTTTTTT
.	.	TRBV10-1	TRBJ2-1	CASSDRRGGYNEQFF	TGCGCCAGCAGTGACAGAAGAGGGGGGTACAATGAGCAGTTCTTC
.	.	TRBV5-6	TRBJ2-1	CASSFHSPSTPFF	TGTGCCAGCAGCTTCCACTCCCCCTCGACGCCGTTCTTC
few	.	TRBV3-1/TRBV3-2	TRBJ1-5	CASSKDTASQPQHF	TGTGCCAGCAGCAAGGATACGGCAAGTCAGCCCCAGCATTTT
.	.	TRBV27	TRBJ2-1	CASSPYGQPGHEQFF	TGTGCCAGCAGTCCATACGGACAGCCTGGACATGAGCAGTTCTTC
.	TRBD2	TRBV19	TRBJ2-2	CASSTFAGGDTGELFF	TGTGCCAGTAGTACCTTCGCGGGAGGGGACACCGGGGAGCTGTTTTTT
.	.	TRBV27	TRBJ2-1	CASSSANRNEQFF	TGTGCCAGCAGTTCGGCCAACAGGAATGAGCAGTTCTTC
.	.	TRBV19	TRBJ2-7	CATRGAHYEQYF	TGTGCCACCAGGGGGGCACATTACGAGCAGTACTTC
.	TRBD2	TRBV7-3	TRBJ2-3	CASSLLAPMTSGGTDTQYF	TGTGCCAGCAGCTTATTGGCCCCCATGACTAGCGGGGGCACAGATACGCAGTATTTT
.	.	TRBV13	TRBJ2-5	CASSLWASAETQYF	TGTGCCAGCAGCTTATGGGCTAGCGCAGAGACCCAGTACTTC
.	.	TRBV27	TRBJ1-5	CASSLFSQGANQPQHF	TGTGCCAGCAGTTTATTTTCACAGGGAGCTAATCAGCCCCAGCATTTT
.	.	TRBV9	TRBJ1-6	CASTPQGRSSPLHF	TGTGCCAGCACCCCGCAAGGGCGATCGTCACCCCTCCACTTT
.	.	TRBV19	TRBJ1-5	CASTVDGHFNQPQHF	TGTGCCAGTACTGTCGATGGGCACTTCAATCAGCCCCAGCATTTT
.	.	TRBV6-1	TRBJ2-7	CASSDAVILHF	TGTGCCAGCAGTGATGCGGTTATCCTCCACTTC
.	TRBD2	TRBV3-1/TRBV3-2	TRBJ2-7	CASSQGLAGIYEQYF	TGTGCCAGCAGCCAGGGACTAGCGGGGATCTACGAGCAGTACTTC
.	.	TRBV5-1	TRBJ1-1	CASSSSIRQSEAFF	TGCGCCAGCAGCTCCTCAATTAGACAGAGTGAAGCTTTCTTT
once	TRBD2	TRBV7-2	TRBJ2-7	CASSLGLARYEQYF	TGTGCCAGCAGCCTTGGACTAGCCAGATACGAGCAGTACTTC
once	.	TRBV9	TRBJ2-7	CASSVEGGTVRHEQYF	TGTGCCAGCAGCGTAGAAGGAGGGACGGTTCGCCACGAGCAGTACTTC
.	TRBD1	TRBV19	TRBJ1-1	CASSIRQGLNTEAFF	TGTGCCAGTAGTATTCGACAGGGGTTGAACACTGAAGCTTTCTTT
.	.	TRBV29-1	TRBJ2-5	CSVGSETQYF	TGCAGCGTTGGGAGTGAGACCCAGTACTTC
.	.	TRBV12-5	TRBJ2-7	CASGLTSEQYF	TGTGCTAGTGGTTTGACCTCTGAGCAGTACTTC
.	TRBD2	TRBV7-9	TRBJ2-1	CASGSTVAQRGLGEQFF	TGTGCCAGCGGCTCCACGGTGGCCCAGCGGGGGCTTGGGGAGCAGTTCTTC
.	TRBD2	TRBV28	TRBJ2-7	CASSFSGGHNEQYF	TGTGCCAGCAGTTTTTCGGGAGGACACAACGAGCAGTACTTC
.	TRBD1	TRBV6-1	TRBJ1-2	CASSEGGKGQGFLSRGYTF	TGTGCCAGCAGTGAAGGTGGAAAAGGACAGGGGTTCCTATCGCGTGGCTACACCTTC
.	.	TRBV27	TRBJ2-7	CASSQTGYEQYF	TGTGCCAGCAGTCAGACAGGTTACGAGCAGTACTTC
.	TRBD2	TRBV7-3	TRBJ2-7	CASSLQGGEYEQYF	TGTGCCAGCAGCTTACAGGGAGGGGAGTACGAGCAGTACTTC
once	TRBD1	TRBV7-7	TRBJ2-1	CASSSTQGFAYNEQFF	TGTGCCAGCAGCTCAACACAGGGGTTCGCTTACAATGAGCAGTTCTTC
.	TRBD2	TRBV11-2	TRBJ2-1	CASSLSGRGWDEQFF	TGTGCCAGCAGCTTAAGCGGGAGGGGGTGGGATGAGCAGTTCTTC
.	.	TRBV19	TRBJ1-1	CASSMRRSFNTEAFF	TGTGCCAGTAGTATGAGGAGGTCCTTCAACACTGAAGCTTTCTTT
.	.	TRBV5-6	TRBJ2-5	CASSHQGRIGTQYF	TGTGCCAGCAGCCATCAGGGGCGGATAGGGACCCAGTACTTC
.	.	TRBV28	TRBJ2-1	CASSLPGSVNPGYEQFF	TGTGCCAGCAGTTTACCAGGTAGCGTCAACCCGGGGTATGAGCAGTTCTTC
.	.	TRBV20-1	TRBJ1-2	CSAVISNGYTF	TGCAGTGCTGTAATTAGCAATGGCTACACCTTC
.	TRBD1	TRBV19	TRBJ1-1	CASTGTVLNTEAFF	TGTGCCAGTACCGGGACAGTCTTGAACACTGAAGCTTTCTTT